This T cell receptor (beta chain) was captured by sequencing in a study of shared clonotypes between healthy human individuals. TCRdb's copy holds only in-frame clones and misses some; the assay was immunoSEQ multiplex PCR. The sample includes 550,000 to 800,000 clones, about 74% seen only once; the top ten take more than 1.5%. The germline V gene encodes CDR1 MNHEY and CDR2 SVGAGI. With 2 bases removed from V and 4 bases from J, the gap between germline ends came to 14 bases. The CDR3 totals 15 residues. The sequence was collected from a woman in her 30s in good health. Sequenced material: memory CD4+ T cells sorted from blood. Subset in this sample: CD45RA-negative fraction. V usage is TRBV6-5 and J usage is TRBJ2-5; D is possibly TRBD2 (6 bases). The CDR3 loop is CASSYAEGGGETQYF. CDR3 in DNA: TGTGCCAGCAGTTACGCGGAGGGAGGTGGAGAGACCCAGTACTTC.